The 27 T cell receptor beta chains in this list originate from one sample, sequenced in a study of graft-versus-host responses after intestinal transplantation. The repertoire was sequenced with immunoSEQ multiplex PCR; TCRdb's copy has only in-frame clones and lacks some. The table has under 20,000 clones, around a third seen once. The starting material was alloreactive CD4+ T cells from a mixed lymphocyte reaction culture, obtained before intestinal transplant. The subset was: CFSE-low proliferating T cells sorted from roughly six-day pre-transplant mixed lymphocyte reaction (GvH or HvG direction). All receptors derive from a human patient who received an intestinal transplant.

This clone turned up a few times. V and J are TRBV11-2 and TRBJ2-1; 9 nucleotides line up with TRBD1. The CDR3 is 13 amino acids. Losses at the gene ends were 6 bases for V and 6 bases for J; bases not matched to a gene: 3. The germline V gene has CDR1 SGHAT and CDR2 FQNNGV. CDR3 region: CASRSTGGNEQFF. The CDR3 DNA follows: TGTGCCAGCAGGTCGACAGGGGGCAATGAGCAGTTCTTC.

The chain is built from TRBV11-2 and TRBJ1-3, with a weak D call TRBD1 (5 bases). In germline, CDR1 is SGHAT, CDR2 FQNNGV. Between the trimmed V and J ends, which lost 5 bases and 4 bases, there was a span of 12 bases. The length of the CDR3 is 14 residues. DNA for the CDR3: TGTGCCAGCAGCCGAGGCGACAGCGGAAACACCATATATTTT. Its protein product is CASSRGDSGNTIYF.

The gene calls are TRBV10-3 and TRBJ2-3, with D possibly matching TRBD2 (5 bases). Germline CDR1 is ENHRY and CDR2 is SYGVKD. CDR3 length: 16 residues. The V end lost 0 bases, the J end lost 6 bases, and 16 bases lay between the germline ends. The CDR3 is CAISESSGTLRDTQYF. The CDR3 region has the DNA TGTGCCATCAGTGAGTCCTCGGGAACCCTCAGGGATACGCAGTATTTT.

The CDR3 sequence: CASSLGGRGTGGPYEQYF. CDR3 DNA sequence: TGTGCCAGCAGCTTGGGGGGTAGGGGGACAGGGGGCCCCTACGAGCAGTACTTC. The chain couples TRBV5-6 to TRBJ2-5; the match to TRBD1 covers 12 bases. The last part of the DNA fits TRBJ2-7 better; the J call may be wrong. The CDR3 totals 18 residues. Germline V gives CDR1 SGHDT, CDR2 YYEEEE.

V and J are TRBV5-4 and TRBJ2-5; the D gene is possibly TRBD1 (6 bases). Per the germline V gene, CDR1 is SGHNT and CDR2 is YYREEE (reference sequence). Trimming took off 7 bases at V and 4 bases at J, with 14 bases between the two ends. The CDR3 loop spans 13 amino acids. The CDR3 DNA follows: TGTGCCAGCGGCGACACAGGGCCAGAGACCCAGTACTTC. Amino acid sequence: CASGDTGPETQYF.

The V and J genes are TRBV11-2 and TRBJ2-1, with D maybe TRBD2 (6 bases). Trimming left V 2 bases short and J 3 bases short, with 11 bases between. In germline, CDR1 is SGHAT, CDR2 FQNNGV. The CDR3 runs to 15 residues. The CDR3 loop is CASSLTPGLYNEQFF. CDR3 bases: TGTGCCAGCAGCTTAACCCCGGGACTCTACAATGAGCAGTTCTTC.

The chain uses TRBV19 and TRBJ2-3, with D possibly matching TRBD1 (6 bases). Trimming stripped 9 bases from V and 0 bases from J, with 7 bases between. Germline CDR1 is LNHDA and CDR2 is SQIVND (reference sequence). The CDR3 runs 12 residues. DNA of the CDR3: TGTGCCAGCGGACAGAGCACAGATACGCAGTATTTT. Translated: CASGQSTDTQYF.

This clone was found a few times. The chain combines TRBV6-5 with TRBJ1-1; D might be TRBD1 (5 bases). In germline, CDR1 is MNHEY, CDR2 SVGAGI. The V gene lost 4 bases and the J gene lost 4 bases, with 13 bases spanning the gap. This CDR3 region has 14 residues. This CDR3 is CASSLTVRSTEAFF. The CDR3 DNA reads TGTGCCAGCAGTTTGACAGTTCGGAGCACTGAAGCTTTCTTT.

A note on this clone: This is likely a read error, given that the CDR3 carries no conserved phenylalanine or tryptophan at its end. For the CDR3, the DNA is TGTGCCAGCAGCCCCCAAGCGACTAGCGGGGGCACAGATACGCAGTATCTT. Translation gives CASSPQATSGGTDTQYL. The chain carries TRBV4-2 and TRBJ2-3; TRBD2 aligns across 11 bases. After removal of 4 bases from V and 1 base from J, the junction contained 7 bases not matched to a gene. The CDR3 is made up of 17 amino acids. The V gene's germline CDR1 is LGHNA and CDR2 YNFKEQ.

This chain uses TRBV18 with TRBJ2-1; 12 bases map to TRBD2. Germline V gene lookup returns CDR1 KGHSH and CDR2 LQKENI. The CDR3 sequence is 16 residues long. With V trimmed by 0 bases and J by 8 bases, 5 bases remained unmatched. The CDR3 DNA reads as TGTGCCAGCTCACCACCGACTAGCGGGAGAAGCGATGAGCAGTTCTTC. Its translation is CASSPPTSGRSDEQFF.

J is TRBJ2-3 and V is TRBV2; TRBD2 matches 9 bases. V dropped 6 bases and J dropped 2; count of bases not matched to a gene: 3. Germline V gives CDR1 SNHLY, CDR2 FYNNEI. CDR3 size: 14 residues. The CDR3 DNA reads as TGTGCCAGCAGCGCTAGCGGGAACACAGATACGCAGTATTTT. It translates to CASSASGNTDTQYF. The full variable domain, its missing parts supplied by reference TRBV2 and TRBJ2-3, is EPEVTQTPSHQVTQMGQEVILRCVPISNHLYFYWYRQILGQKVEFLVSFYNNEISEKSEIFDDQFSVERPDGSNFTLKIRSTKLEDSAMYFCASSASGNTDTQYFGPGTRLTVL.

The CDR3 nucleotides are TGTGCCAGCAGGACAGGGTTCTCCTACGAGCAGTACTTC. It is translated as CASRTGFSYEQYF. The V gene is TRBV6-5, the J gene TRBJ2-7, with 7 nucleotides matching TRBD1. The V and J ends lost 6 bases and 0 bases, in that order; junction bases with no gene match: 2. The CDR3 loop spans 13 amino acids. The germline V gene has CDR1 MNHEY and CDR2 SVGAGI.

There are a few counts of this clone. The chain couples TRBV7-6 to TRBJ2-5, with a weak D call TRBD2 (6 bases). V lost 2 bases to trimming and J lost 4 bases, with 23 bases between them. This CDR3 region has 18 residues. Germline CDR1 is SGHVS and CDR2 is FNYEAQ. The CDR3 reads CASSLSKWRGENTETQYF. As DNA, the CDR3 is TGTGCCAGCAGCTTATCCAAGTGGCGGGGCGAAAACACAGAGACCCAGTACTTC.

The chain combines TRBV15 with TRBJ2-5; weak D call: TRBD1 (6 bases). CDR1 is LNHNV and CDR2 is YYDKDF in the germline V gene (reference sequence). The CDR3 totals 13 residues. The ends were cut back, 5 bases at V and 5 bases at J, with 12 bases in the middle. The DNA of the CDR3 is TGTGCCACCAGCCGGACAACAGGGGAGACCCAGTACTTC. Its protein product is CATSRTTGETQYF.

The chain employs TRBV6-6 and TRBJ1-2; maybe TRBD1 (5 bases). CDR3 size: 14 residues. Looked up from germline, CDR1 is MNHNY and CDR2 is SVGAGI (reference sequence). Trimming took off 6 bases at V and 2 bases at J, with 13 bases between the two ends. CDR3 nucleotide sequence: TGTGCCAGCAGGCCCCAGGGTTTCAACTATGGCTACACCTTC. Translation: CASRPQGFNYGYTF.

In this sample, this clone is medium-sized. V gene TRBV5-5 combines with J gene TRBJ2-7, with D unresolved. Germline assignment: CDR1 SGHKS and CDR2 YYEKEE (reference sequence). Deletions cut 2 bases from V and 3 bases from J, with 6 bases between. CDR3 length equals 12 residues. As DNA, the CDR3 is TGTGCCAGCAGCTTTTCGGGCTACGAGCAGTACTTC. It is translated as CASSFSGYEQYF.

This clone was counted a few times. The CDR3 loop is CASSEYRSVTSGDTQYF. CDR3 DNA: TGTGCCAGCAGTGAATATAGGAGTGTGACTAGCGGGGATACGCAGTATTTT. The chain carries TRBV25-1 and TRBJ2-3; TRBD2 aligns across 10 bases. With 0 bases clipped from V and 6 bases from J, the junction kept 9 bases outside the gene matches. CDR1 is MGHDK, CDR2 SYGVNS, per germline. This CDR3 spans 17 amino acids.

Points on this clone: One base away lies a much larger clone, so this may be a sequencing read error. Additional DNA sequences in this sample encode the identical CDR3. J is TRBJ1-6 and V is TRBV7-3; D not certain. Deletions cut 3 bases from V and 3 bases from J, with 6 bases between. The CDR3 is 14 residues long. Germline V gives CDR1 SGHTA, CDR2 FQGTGA. DNA for the CDR3: TGTGCCAGCAGCTTGGGGAACTATAATTCACCCCTCCACTTT. It encodes CASSLGNYNSPLHF.

The chain combines TRBV11-2 with TRBJ2-7; D not resolved. In germline, CDR1 is SGHAT, CDR2 FQNNGV. V lost 6 bases to trimming and J lost 4 bases, with 7 bases between them. This CDR3 comprises 11 residues. The CDR3, as DNA: TGTGCCAGCAGTCACCTATACGAGCAGTACTTC. Its protein is CASSHLYEQYF.

In this sample, this clone turned up a few times. This rearrangement joins TRBV2 to TRBJ2-2; D not certain. The germline V and J ends were trimmed by 8 bases and 1 base, with 11 bases remaining between them. The CDR3 consists of 14 residues. CDR1 SNHLY and CDR2 FYNNEI come from the germline V gene. CDR3 sequence: CASDEQRNTGELFF. The CDR3 DNA reads as TGTGCCAGCGATGAACAGAGGAACACCGGGGAGCTGTTTTTT.

This clone has only a few counts. As DNA, the CDR3 is TGTGCCAGCAGTCGGGACAGGGACACTGAAGCTTTCTTT. Translating gives CASSRDRDTEAFF. The chain employs TRBV6-1 and TRBJ1-1, with 9 nucleotides matching TRBD1. The germline V gene has CDR1 MNHNS and CDR2 SASEGT. The CDR3 contains 13 residues. J was trimmed by 3 bases and V by 5 bases; bases with no gene match: 1.

This chain connects TRBV6-5 to TRBJ2-1, with 7 nucleotides matching TRBD1. CDR3 length: 14 residues. Germline V gives CDR1 MNHEY, CDR2 SVGAGI. Unmatched junction bases numbered 6, after V lost 7 bases and J lost 3 bases. CDR3 nucleotide sequence: TGTGCCAGCAACAGGGGCCTCTACTACAATGAGCAGTTCTTC. Protein product: CASNRGLYYNEQFF.

This clone turned up a few times. The V gene is TRBV7-2, the J gene TRBJ2-1; a weak D match, TRBD2 (5 bases). This CDR3 region has 18 residues. In germline, CDR1 is SGHTA, CDR2 FQGNSA. Trimming stripped 6 bases from V and 7 bases from J, with 28 bases between. DNA for the CDR3: TGTGCCAGCAGGGAGACACGACTAAACCCCAACCGGCGGAATGAGCAGTTCTTC. Encoded protein: CASRETRLNPNRRNEQFF.

The rearrangement joins TRBV11-2 to TRBJ2-5, with D perhaps matching TRBD1 (5 bases). The CDR3 sequence is 12 residues long. Trimming removed 2 bases at V and 4 bases at J, with 5 bases between. Germline V CDR1 and CDR2: SGHAT, FQNNGV. The DNA for the CDR3 is TGTGCCAGCAGCTTACAGGGAGAGACCCAGTACTTC. Amino acids: CASSLQGETQYF.

The chain is built from TRBV4-2 and TRBJ2-3, with 13 nucleotides matching TRBD2. CDR3 length equals 16 residues. Trimming at V came to 4 bases and at J to 2 bases, leaving 3 bases not matched to a gene. CDR1 and CDR2 from the germline V gene are LGHNA and YNFKEQ. As DNA, the CDR3 is TGTGCCAGCAGCCTGACTAGCGGGGGGATCACAGATACGCAGTATTTT. Protein product: CASSLTSGGITDTQYF.

The chain uses TRBV2 and TRBJ1-2; D unclear. The CDR3 is 14 amino acids. The ends were cut back, 6 bases at V and 6 bases at J, with 17 bases in the middle. The germline gives CDR1 SNHLY, CDR2 FYNNEI. This CDR3 is CASRINEAENGYTF. The CDR3, as DNA: TGTGCCAGCAGGATCAATGAGGCAGAGAATGGCTACACCTTC. The variable domain in full, with the rest retrieved from reference TRBV2 and TRBJ1-2, is EPEVTQTPSHQVTQMGQEVILRCVPISNHLYFYWYRQILGQKVEFLVSFYNNEISEKSEIFDDQFSVERPDGSNFTLKIRSTKLEDSAMYFCASRINEAENGYTFGSGTRLTVV.

The chain is built from TRBV5-4 and TRBJ1-6; no clear D gene. This CDR3 region has 15 residues. The germline V gene encodes CDR1 SGHNT and CDR2 YYREEE (reference sequence). Trimming left V 4 bases short and J 4 bases short, with 12 bases between. Written as DNA, the CDR3 is TGTGCCAGCAGCCAAGAGGGCCCTTATAATTCACCCCTCCACTTT. This sequence encodes CASSQEGPYNSPLHF.